The 6 T cell receptor beta chains in this list originate from one sample, sequenced in a study of shared clonotypes between healthy human individuals (dated by TCRdb to the early 2020s). Library prep was done by the immunoSEQ multiplex PCR assay. TCRdb retrieved this table from immuneACCESS and kept in-frame rearrangements only. Not all clones are present; in checked studies, unresolved V genes account for under half, and no reason is known for the remainder. The sample table contains about 380,000 clones; only one count was recorded for roughly 96% of them. The top ten clonotypes cover approximately 0.3% of the sample. The specimen sequenced was memory CD8+ T cells sorted from blood. What the cell subset or site label conveys for this sample: CD45RO+ cells pooled with CCR7-negative TemRA cells. The source of these receptors is a young man in good health.

This clone has more than one count but fewer than ten. V usage is TRBV30 and J usage is TRBJ1-1; D is possibly TRBD1 (6 bases). The ends were cut back, 2 bases at V and 2 bases at J, with 9 bases in the middle. This CDR3 is 13 amino acids long. The germline gives CDR1 GTSNPN, CDR2 SVGIG (reference sequence). CDR3 DNA: TGTGCCTGGAGTCTGGGGGGCAACACTGAAGCTTTCTTT. Translation gives CAWSLGGNTEAFF.

CDR3: CASSHPSGTNTGELFF. Here the CDR3 DNA reads TGTGCCAGCAGCCACCCTAGCGGTACGAACACCGGGGAGCTGTTTTTT. The genes are TRBV7-9 and TRBJ2-2, with 7 bases aligning to TRBD2. Trimming cost V 5 bases and J 0 bases; bases outside gene matches: 6. Per germline, CDR1 SEHNR and CDR2 FQNEAQ (reference sequence). The CDR3 consists of 16 residues.

The chain links TRBV2 to TRBJ1-2; 8 bases are shared with TRBD1. CDR1 SNHLY and CDR2 FYNNEI come from the germline V gene. This CDR3 has 13 amino acids. The junction had 7 bases not matched to a gene; V was cut back by 11 bases and J by 2 bases. The CDR3: CARPGQDNYGYTF. CDR3 DNA sequence: TGTGCCCGCCCGGGACAGGACAACTATGGCTACACCTTC.

This clone was picked up one time. The V gene is TRBV27, the J gene TRBJ1-1, with D perhaps matching TRBD1 (6 bases). Trimming stripped 2 bases from V and 2 bases from J, with 15 bases between. CDR1 and CDR2 (germline): MNHEY, SMNVEV (reference sequence). The CDR3 is 16 residues long. The CDR3 DNA reads TGTGCCAGCAGTTTACTCCGGACAGCTAAAAACACTGAAGCTTTCTTT. As protein: CASSLLRTAKNTEAFF.

The chain carries TRBV30 and TRBJ1-1; D remains unclear. CDR1 is GTSNPN, CDR2 SVGIG, per germline (reference sequence). V was cut by 4 bases and J by 6 bases, with 12 bases left in between. The CDR3 covers 12 residues. The CDR3 sequence: CAWTYSSPEAFF. In nucleotides, the CDR3 is TGTGCCTGGACCTACAGTAGCCCTGAAGCTTTCTTT.

Only one count was recorded for this clone. The CDR3 DNA reads as TGTGCCAGCAGTGTCTTCACAGAAGAGACCCAGTACTTC. Protein: CASSVFTEETQYF. V usage is TRBV2 and J usage is TRBJ2-5; unclear D gene. Germline V CDR1 and CDR2: SNHLY, FYNNEI. Trimming shortened V by 4 bases and J by 3 bases, and 9 bases separated the two germline ends. The CDR3 runs 13 residues.